A selection of T cell receptor beta chains follows, all from one sample in a study of control samples from healthy donors and cancer patients. Using immunoSEQ multiplex PCR, the repertoire was profiled, and TCRdb retains in-frame clones only, with some absent. The repertoire includes more than 95,000 clones, approximately 93% of them detected once, and 8% sits in the top ten. Sequencing was carried out using blood. Receptors originate from a man aged 18 to 30 in good health. CDR3s include the opening cysteine and the closing phenylalanine or tryptophan. D genes are given only for firm matches.

D gene | J gene | V gene | CDR3 DNA | CDR3 protein
. | TRBJ2-1 | TRBV7-2 | TGTGCCAGCAGCTTCGACGGGATAAATATGGATGAGCAGTTCTTC | CASSFDGINMDEQFF
. | TRBJ2-3 | TRBV15 | TGTGCCACCAGCAGGGGAGGAGTGGCGGGTGGGATCACAGATACGCAGTATTTT | CATSRGGVAGGITDTQYF
TRBD1 | TRBJ1-2 | TRBV12-3/TRBV12-4 | TGTGCCAGCAGGGGACAGGATAACTATGGCTACACCTTC | CASRGQDNYGYTF
. | TRBJ2-7 | TRBV5-1 | TGCGCCAGCAGTCAGAGCACAGGGTCCTACGAGCAGTACTTC | CASSQSTGSYEQYF
. | TRBJ2-7 | TRBV5-6 | TGTGCCAGCAGCCCCCCCGTCGGCTACGAGCAGTACTTC | CASSPPVGYEQYF
TRBD1 | TRBJ1-1 | TRBV20-1 | TGCGGTGGACAGGGGAACACTGAAGCTTTCTTT | CGGQGNTEAFF
TRBD2 | TRBJ2-7 | TRBV7-3 | TGTGCCAGCAGCCCTGGACTAGCGGGAGAAGAGCAGTACTTC | CASSPGLAGEEQYF
. | TRBJ1-2 | TRBV5-1 | TGCGCCAGCAGCCCCGAGATTAGGGCAGGGTTGGAGGGCTACACCTTC | CASSPEIRAGLEGYTF
. | TRBJ2-1 | TRBV6-5 | TGTGCCAGCAGAAGGAGTTCCTACAATGAGCAGTTCTTC | CASRRSSYNEQFF
TRBD1 | TRBJ1-2 | TRBV2 | TGTGCCAGCAGTCCCGGGACAGGGGCGTACTATGGCTACACCTTC | CASSPGTGAYYGYTF
. | TRBJ1-2 | TRBV30 | TGTGCCTGGAGTGTATCGAGAGGAAACTATGGCTACACCTTC | CAWSVSRGNYGYTF
TRBD1 | TRBJ1-2 | TRBV11-2 | TGTGCCAGCAGCTTCTCCGGGACAGATAGTTACACCTTC | CASSFSGTDSYTF
. | TRBJ2-5 | TRBV6-2/TRBV6-3 | TGTGCCAGCAGTTACTTCCGGACTACTCCGAAGGGGGAGACCCAGTACTTC | CASSYFRTTPKGETQYF
. | TRBJ1-2 | TRBV5-4 | TGTGCCAGCAGCTGGATGGGGGTTGGGTATGGCTACACCTTC | CASSWMGVGYGYTF